The text below deals with one T cell receptor beta chain. The repertoire was sequenced with immunoSEQ multiplex PCR; TCRdb's copy has only in-frame clones and lacks some. The sample holds about 110,000 clones, approximately 89% seen once. The data originate from a study of OX40 agonist ivuxolimab in advanced cancers. J gave up 4 bases and V 3 bases, and 3 bases lay outside the gene matches. The CDR3 loop spans 15 amino acids. The germline V gene has CDR1 SGHDT and CDR2 YYEEEE. V gene TRBV5-6 combines with J gene TRBJ1-6; 8 bases line up with TRBD1. The clonotype comes from an adult with an advanced solid tumor such as melanoma, head and neck, liver or kidney cancer. The sample here was CD4+ or CD8+ T cells sorted from blood, taken in a trial of the OX40 agonist ivuxolimab. Written as DNA, the CDR3 is TGTGCCAGCAGCTACCGGGACAGGTATAATTCACCCCTCCACTTT. This codes for CASSYRDRYNSPLHF.